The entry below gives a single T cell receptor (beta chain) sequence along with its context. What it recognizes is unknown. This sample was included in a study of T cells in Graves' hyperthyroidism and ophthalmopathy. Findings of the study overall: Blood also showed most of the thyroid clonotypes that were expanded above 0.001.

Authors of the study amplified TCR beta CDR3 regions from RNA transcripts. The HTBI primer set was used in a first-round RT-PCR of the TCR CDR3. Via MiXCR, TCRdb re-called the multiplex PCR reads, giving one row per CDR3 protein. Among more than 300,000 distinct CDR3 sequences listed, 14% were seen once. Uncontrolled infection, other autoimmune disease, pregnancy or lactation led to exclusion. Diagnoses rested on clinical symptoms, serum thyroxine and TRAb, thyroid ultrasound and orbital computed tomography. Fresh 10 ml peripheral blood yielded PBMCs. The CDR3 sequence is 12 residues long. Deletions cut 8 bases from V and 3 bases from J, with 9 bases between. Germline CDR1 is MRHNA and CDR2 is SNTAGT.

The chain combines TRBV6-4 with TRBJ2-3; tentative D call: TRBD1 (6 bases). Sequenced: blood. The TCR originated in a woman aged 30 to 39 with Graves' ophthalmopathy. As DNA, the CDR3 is TGTGCCAGCGGGACACCAACAGATACGCAGTATTTT. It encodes CASGTPTDTQYF.